These 27 T cell receptor beta chains originate from one sample sequenced in a study of blood T cell repertoires in COVID-19. Libraries were prepared by immunoSEQ multiplex PCR; TCRdb keeps only in-frame clonotypes and omits some of them. This sample has around 250,000 clones, with around 90% found just once. Material for sequencing was PBMCs or T cells enriched from blood (not recorded which). These receptor sequences come from a human donor in a cohort exposed to, infected with or recovered from COVID-19 (not recorded which). The donor label of this sample is uncertain.

This rearrangement joins TRBV11-3 to TRBJ2-7, with 8 bases matching TRBD1. The CDR3 extends over 12 amino acids. Germline V gives CDR1 SGHNT, CDR2 YENEEA. Trimming at V came to 5 bases and at J to 12 bases, leaving 9 bases not matched to a gene. CDR3: CASSDTGGPTYF. CDR3 nucleotides: TGTGCCAGCAGCGATACAGGGGGTCCTACGTACTTC.

CDR3 protein: CASSLVAGLEGTQYF. DNA of the CDR3: TGTGCCAGCAGCTTAGTGGCCGGGCTAGAGGGCACGCAGTATTTT. The gene calls are TRBV7-9 and TRBJ2-3; D may be TRBD2 (5 bases). With 1 base removed from V and 9 bases from J, the gap between germline ends came to 17 bases. This CDR3 spans 15 amino acids. Germline V gives CDR1 SEHNR, CDR2 FQNEAQ (reference sequence). Based on the CDR3 plus reference TRBV7-9 and TRBJ2-3, the full variable domain is DTGVSQNPRHKITKRGQNVTFRCDPISEHNRLYWYRQTLGQGPEFLTYFQNEAQLEKSRLLSDRFSAERPKGSFSTLEIQRTEQGDSAMYLCASSLVAGLEGTQYFGPGTRLTVL.

The sample holds one count of this clone. This rearrangement joins TRBV12-3 or TRBV12-4 to TRBJ1-4, with D maybe TRBD1 (5 bases). V gave up 0 bases and J gave up 10 bases, with 6 bases separating them. CDR3 length: 12 residues. This CDR3 is CASSLAGRKLFF. The CDR3 DNA is TGTGCCAGCAGTTTAGCGGGGCGAAAACTGTTTTTT.

This clone has a single count. The chain links TRBV5-6 to TRBJ2-2, with 7 bases aligning to TRBD1. The V gene's germline CDR1 is SGHDT and CDR2 YYEEEE. After removal of 4 bases from V and 1 base from J, the junction contained 7 bases not matched to a gene. The CDR3 has 16 residues. The CDR3 is CASSGLGQKNTGELFF. The CDR3 DNA follows: TGTGCCAGCAGCGGCCTGGGACAGAAGAACACCGGGGAGCTGTTTTTT.

The table lists this clone with a count of one. The rearrangement joins TRBV7-2 to TRBJ2-7; 10 nucleotides match TRBD2. Germline V gene sequence: CDR1 SGHTA, CDR2 FQGNSA. This CDR3 region has 16 residues. The ends lost 4 bases at V and 4 bases at J; junction bases unmatched: 10. CDR3 residues: CASSWASGGDIYEQYF. In nucleotides, the CDR3 is TGTGCCAGCAGCTGGGCTAGCGGGGGAGATATTTACGAGCAGTACTTC.

This clone was recorded a few times. V usage is TRBV24-1 and J usage is TRBJ2-3, with a tentative D call TRBD2 (6 bases). V was cut by 4 bases and J by 6 bases, with 19 bases left in between. The CDR3 runs 16 residues. In germline, CDR1 is KGHDR, CDR2 SFDVKD. The CDR3 sequence: CATSDPTRSPGDTQYF. Written as DNA, the CDR3 is TGTGCCACCAGTGACCCGACTAGATCCCCTGGCGATACGCAGTATTTT.

V usage is TRBV7-6 and J usage is TRBJ2-1; a possible D gene is TRBD1 (5 bases). CDR1 SGHVS and CDR2 FNYEAQ come from the germline V gene. CDR3 length: 15 amino acids. Trimming removed 2 bases from V and 5 bases from J, with 13 bases in between. CDR3 sequence (DNA): TGTGCCAGCAGCTTAAAGGGCCAGGGTAACAATGAGCAGTTCTTC. Translation gives CASSLKGQGNNEQFF.

The V and J genes are TRBV9 and TRBJ2-7, with D possibly being TRBD2 (5 bases). This CDR3 is built from 16 residues. Germline CDR1 reads SGDLS; CDR2 reads YYNGEE. V lost 0 bases and J 2 bases, leaving 15 bases between the germline ends. This CDR3 reads CASSVGRGRLPYEQYF. CDR3 nucleotide sequence: TGTGCCAGCAGCGTAGGTAGAGGGCGGTTACCCTACGAGCAGTACTTC.

The V call is TRBV3-1 (or the pseudogene TRBV3-2), the J call TRBJ1-6, with D possibly being TRBD1 (6 bases). CDR1 and CDR2 from the germline V gene are LGHDT and YNNKEL (reference sequence). V shed 4 bases and J shed 8 bases, with 12 bases lying between them. The CDR3 has 14 amino acids. For the CDR3, the DNA is TGTGCCAGCAGCCGGGGGCAGAGGGATTCACCCCTCCACTTT. Translation gives CASSRGQRDSPLHF.

CDR3 protein: CASSRTGWNEKLFF. CDR3 sequence (DNA): TGCGCCAGCAGCCGGACAGGGTGGAATGAAAAACTGTTTTTT. The V and J genes are TRBV4-3 and TRBJ1-4; 8 positions match TRBD1. The CDR3 loop spans 14 amino acids. J gave up 5 bases and V 4 bases, and 3 bases lay outside the gene matches. Germline CDR1 reads LGHNA; CDR2 reads YSLEER.

The chain employs TRBV6-1 and TRBJ1-2; D is uncertain. The CDR3 sequence is 12 residues long. The V gene's germline CDR1 is MNHNS and CDR2 SASEGT. Trimming shortened V by 0 bases and J by 8 bases, and 7 bases separated the two germline ends. The DNA for the CDR3 is TGTGCCAGCAGTGAAGCGCGAGGGGGCTACACCTTC. Encoded protein: CASSEARGGYTF.

The rearrangement links TRBV3-1 (or the pseudogene TRBV3-2) to TRBJ2-7; a possible D gene is TRBD1 (5 bases). V dropped 0 bases and J dropped 0 bases, with 12 bases sitting between them. The germline gives CDR1 LGHDT, CDR2 YNNKEL (reference sequence). This CDR3 spans 16 amino acids. This CDR3 reads CASSQDPGWASYEQYF. Here the CDR3 DNA reads TGTGCCAGCAGCCAAGACCCAGGGTGGGCCTCCTACGAGCAGTACTTC.

The V gene is TRBV10-3, the J gene TRBJ1-2; TRBD1 aligns across 9 bases. CDR3 length equals 12 residues. V trimming: 6 bases; J trimming: 6 bases; junction bases outside the gene matches: 2. The germline CDR1 and CDR2 sequences are ENHRY and SYGVKD. CDR3 protein: CAISGTGHGYTF. CDR3 bases: TGTGCCATCAGCGGGACAGGGCATGGCTACACCTTC.

The sample holds a few counts of this clone. The chain employs TRBV3-1 (or the pseudogene TRBV3-2) and TRBJ1-6; D is ambiguous. The CDR3 extends over 14 amino acids. V was cut by 3 bases and J by 14 bases, with 17 bases left in between. CDR1 is LGHDT, CDR2 YNNKEL, per germline (reference sequence). The CDR3 here is CASSQDSTGRSLHF. CDR3 sequence (DNA): TGTGCCAGCAGCCAGGACTCAACCGGTCGATCCCTCCACTTT.

The chain employs TRBV4-2 and TRBJ1-3; 7 bases are a match to TRBD1. The J segment lost 7 bases and the V segment lost 0 bases, leaving 12 bases of the junction unmatched. The CDR3 contains 17 residues. Germline lookup yields CDR1 LGHNA and CDR2 YNFKEQ. Here the CDR3 DNA reads TGTGCCAGCAGCCAAGATGGGGTAGGGGGCCTTCTCAACACCATATATTTT. It encodes CASSQDGVGGLLNTIYF.

This chain connects TRBV2 to TRBJ1-2; TRBD1 matches at 8 bases. V gave up 6 bases and J gave up 8 bases; unmatched junction bases: 5. CDR3 length: 12 residues. Germline CDR1 reads SNHLY; CDR2 reads FYNNEI. DNA for the CDR3: TGTGCCAGCAGCCGGACAGGGTTCGGCTACACCTTC. It translates to CASSRTGFGYTF.

For this clone: Other DNA sequences in the same sample also yield this CDR3. V is TRBV30 and J is TRBJ1-1, with TRBD1 identical over 9 bases. This CDR3 is 13 amino acids long. Trimming took 2 bases from V and 5 from J; bases not matched to a gene: 3. Germline values: CDR1 GTSNPN, CDR2 SVGIG (reference sequence). The CDR3 bases are TGTGCCTGGAGTAGACAGGGGGGAACTGAAGCTTTCTTT. This codes for CAWSRQGGTEAFF.

The chain links TRBV9 to TRBJ2-7; 11 bases fit TRBD1. Germline assignment: CDR1 SGDLS and CDR2 YYNGEE. After removal of 2 bases from V and 2 bases from J, the junction contained 3 bases not matched to a gene. The CDR3 has 15 residues. CDR3 coding DNA: TGTGCCAGCAGCGTGGGACAGGGGGATACCTACGAGCAGTACTTC. Translating it yields CASSVGQGDTYEQYF.

This sequence joins TRBV24-1 and TRBJ1-2; possibly TRBD1 for D (5 bases). V was clipped by 2 bases and J by 0 bases, with 6 bases between them. Looked up from germline, CDR1 is KGHDR and CDR2 is SFDVKD. The CDR3 loop spans 14 amino acids. CDR3 sequence: CATSDSDTNYGYTF. DNA for the CDR3: TGTGCCACCAGTGATTCGGACACTAACTATGGCTACACCTTC.

In regard to this clone: Other DNA sequences in this specimen translate into the identical CDR3. This rearrangement joins TRBV9 to TRBJ2-3, with 10 positions matching TRBD2. Germline V gene sequence: CDR1 SGDLS, CDR2 YYNGEE. V gave up 0 bases and J gave up 2 bases; unmatched junction bases: 3. The CDR3 loop spans 16 amino acids. The CDR3 reads CASSVGTSGNTDTQYF. CDR3 sequence (DNA): TGTGCCAGCAGCGTAGGGACTAGCGGCAACACAGATACGCAGTATTTT.

This clone was recorded only once. V and J are TRBV5-6 and TRBJ1-1, with TRBD1 as a possible D gene (6 bases). Trimming removed 0 bases at V and 4 bases at J, with 10 bases between. The CDR3 contains 14 residues. Germline V gene sequence: CDR1 SGHDT, CDR2 YYEEEE. The CDR3 reads CASSLGEGVTEAFF. CDR3 bases: TGTGCCAGCAGCTTGGGGGAGGGGGTCACTGAAGCTTTCTTT.

The chain is built from TRBV11-1 and TRBJ1-2; maybe TRBD1 (6 bases). The CDR3 runs to 13 residues. V was cut by 1 base and J by 4 bases, with 7 bases left in between. CDR1 SGHAT and CDR2 FQDESV come from the germline V gene (reference sequence). The CDR3 sequence is CASSLEDSYGYTF. The DNA for the CDR3 is TGTGCCAGCAGCTTAGAGGACAGCTATGGCTACACCTTC.

This clone was observed once. This chain connects TRBV27 to TRBJ2-7, with 13 bases fitting TRBD2. The germline CDR1 and CDR2 sequences are MNHEY and SMNVEV (reference sequence). Trimming at V came to 5 bases and at J to 2 bases, leaving 6 bases not matched to a gene. The CDR3 totals 16 residues. CDR3 amino acids: CASSTGLAGVPYEQYF. DNA for the CDR3: TGTGCCAGCAGTACAGGACTAGCGGGGGTCCCCTACGAGCAGTACTTC.

The genes are TRBV19 and TRBJ1-2; TRBD1 aligns across 7 bases. Germline loops: CDR1 LNHDA, CDR2 SQIVND (reference sequence). This CDR3 has 14 residues. The junction had 6 bases not matched to a gene; V was cut back by 4 bases and J by 4 bases. CDR3 in amino acids: CASSTDRDPYGYTF. In nucleotides, the CDR3 is TGTGCCAGTAGTACTGACAGGGATCCCTATGGCTACACCTTC.

The chain links TRBV4-2 to TRBJ1-3; no clear D. Germline V gene data show CDR1 as LGHNA and CDR2 as YNFKEQ. This CDR3 region has 17 residues. Trimming cost V 1 base and J 0 bases, with 13 bases left between them. This CDR3 reads CASSQAPGRASGNTIYF. The CDR3 nucleotides read TGTGCCAGCAGCCAAGCCCCCGGGAGGGCCTCTGGAAACACCATATATTTT.

V usage is TRBV5-1 and J usage is TRBJ1-4; 7 positions match TRBD1. This CDR3 has 15 amino acids. Germline CDR1 is SGHRS and CDR2 is YFSETQ. V shed 4 bases, J shed 8 bases, and the junction held 11 bases outside the gene matches. CDR3 sequence: CASSPAQTGKEKLFF. CDR3 bases: TGCGCCAGCAGCCCGGCCCAGACAGGGAAAGAAAAACTGTTTTTT. Together with reference TRBV5-1 and TRBJ1-4, the CDR3 gives the full variable domain: KAGVTQTPRYLIKTRGQQVTLSCSPISGHRSVSWYQQTPGQGLQFLFEYFSETQRNKGNFPGRFSGRQFSNSRSEMNVSTLELGDSALYLCASSPAQTGKEKLFFGSGTQLSVL.

V is TRBV11-2 and J is TRBJ2-7; possibly TRBD2 for D (5 bases). The germline V gene encodes CDR1 SGHAT and CDR2 FQNNGV. The length of the CDR3 is 14 residues. V lost 2 bases to trimming and J lost 11 bases, with 19 bases between them. The CDR3 loop is CASSLSLAETGEYF. Written as DNA, the CDR3 is TGTGCCAGCAGCTTATCGTTGGCTGAGACCGGGGAGTACTTC.